The subject of this entry is one T cell receptor beta chain. CDR3 length equals 12 residues. The germline V gene has CDR1 LGHDT and CDR2 YNNKEL (reference sequence). Trimming cost V 5 bases and J 7 bases, with 12 bases left between them. Profiled with immunoSEQ multiplex PCR; TCRdb holds only in-frame clones, not every one. The data show roughly 100,000 clones, roughly 89% seen once. This specimen comes from a study of T cell responses to AZD1222 COVID-19 vaccine. This material consisted of peripheral blood, taken 28 days after the second AZD1222 dose. J is TRBJ2-7 and V is TRBV3-1 (or the pseudogene TRBV3-2); D might be TRBD2 (5 bases). The receptor's source is an adult who received the AZD1222 COVID-19 vaccine. CDR3 nucleotide sequence: TGTGCCAGCAGCTCTCGGTCGGGGGAGCAGTACTTC. Amino acid sequence: CASSSRSGEQYF.